This paragraph covers one T cell receptor beta chain sequence. Germline trimming cut 10 bases from V and 8 bases from J; bases unmatched to any gene: 10. The CDR3 runs 12 residues. This sample was taken from a study of control samples from healthy donors and cancer patients. Data came from immunoSEQ multiplex PCR; TCRdb stores just in-frame clones and leaves some out. The data contain roughly 93,000 clones, 85% to 90% of them seen just once; the ten biggest clones take up about 10%. The material sequenced was PBMCs. The sequence derives from a woman aged 45-59 years with colorectal cancer. The V and J genes are TRBV12-3 or TRBV12-4 and TRBJ1-2; TRBD1 matches at 7 bases. The CDR3 DNA follows: TGTGCCACCCGACAGGGAGCGGAAGGCTACACCTTC. Translating it yields CATRQGAEGYTF.